This T cell receptor beta chain was captured in a study of blood T cell repertoires in COVID-19 (TCRdb year 2020). For context, the study as a whole: The collaborator samples originated in the United States, Italy and Spain and spanned the acute and convalescent phases of COVID-19. The prospective study material was composed of cDNA or gDNA derived from T cells, B-cell-depleted T cells, or PBMCs. The repertoires were released in a freely available public database intended as a resource for research on the immune response to SARS-CoV-2. A de-identified subject ID, COVID-19 status, age in years and sex were almost always included in the sample metadata. Subjects who had been exposed to COVID-19, were actively infected with it, or had recovered from it provided the deeply sampled blood TCRbeta repertoires that made up the dataset. Where HLA class I and class II types were available, the types were taken from metadata supplied by the sample provider, not from assay-based typing. The samples were drawn from the first 160 participants of the ongoing ImmuneRACE study and from under 1,500 subjects provided by 6 global collaborators. Broader findings and caveats from the paper: Clinical and demographic metadata were provided uncurated, with the amount varying by source and participant.

Comments on this clone: The specificity of this receptor is unknown. Base qualities are missing; no much larger clone stands one base away.

Whole blood was collected in K2EDTA tubes by collaborating institutions according to the institutions' own protocols. For TCRbeta analysis, collaborator samples were shipped as frozen whole blood, as isolated PBMCs, or as DNA extracted from either sample type. The immunoSEQ Assay, a bias-controlled multiplex PCR, was used to amplify TCRbeta CDR3 regions from genomic DNA. The original pipeline was this. The number of nucleated cells in each sample was estimated from the amplification of reference gene primers within the assay. To quantify the absolute abundance of each unique TCRbeta CDR3 rearrangement, sequence reads were collapsed and filtered. For each sample, productive Simpson clonality was calculated by taking the square root of Simpson's diversity index across productive rearrangements. Drawn from immuneACCESS, this table holds only the in-frame rearrangements with V and J called that TCRdb kept. Clones are partly lost; checked studies trace under half to an unresolved V gene and leave the rest unexplained. For V, J and clone size, that table is used; D and trimming come from the DNA. The sample yields over 150,000 clones; 70% to 90% were counted once. The ten largest clones capture about 7.3% of the sample.

Specimen: peripheral blood. The receptor was derived from a man aged 45-60 years with active or convalescent COVID-19.

The CDR3 reads as follows: CATSDSDRRGYTF. The DNA is as follows: TGTGCCACCAGTGATTCGGACAGACGCGGCTACACCTTC. The V gene is TRBV24-1 and the J gene is TRBJ1-2; the D gene is perhaps TRBD1, from 6 matching bases. The germline V gene gives CDR1 as KGHDR and CDR2 as SFDVKD. The germline ends are 11 bases apart after V is trimmed by 2 bases and J by 8 bases. CDR3 length: 13 amino acids, cysteine to phenylalanine. Kept here is only the CDR3 DNA, which spans 39 bases and is read in frame from base 1.